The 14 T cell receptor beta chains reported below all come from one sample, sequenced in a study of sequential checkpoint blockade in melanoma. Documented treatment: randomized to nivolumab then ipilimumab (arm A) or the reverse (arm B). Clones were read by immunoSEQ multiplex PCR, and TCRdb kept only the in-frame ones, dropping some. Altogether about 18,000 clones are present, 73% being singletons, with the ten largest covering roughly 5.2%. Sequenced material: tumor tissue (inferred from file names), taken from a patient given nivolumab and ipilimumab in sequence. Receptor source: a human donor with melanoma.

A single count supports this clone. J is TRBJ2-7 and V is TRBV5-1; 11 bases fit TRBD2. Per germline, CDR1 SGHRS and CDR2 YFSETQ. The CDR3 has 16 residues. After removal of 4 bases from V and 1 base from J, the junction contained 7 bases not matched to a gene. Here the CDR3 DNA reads TGCGCCAGCAGCCGGCTCACTAGCGGGAGTTCCTACGAGCAGTACTTC. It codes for CASSRLTSGSSYEQYF.

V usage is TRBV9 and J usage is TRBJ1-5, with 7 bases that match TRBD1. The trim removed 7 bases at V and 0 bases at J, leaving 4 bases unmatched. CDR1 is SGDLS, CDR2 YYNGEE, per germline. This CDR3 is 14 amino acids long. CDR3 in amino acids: CASQGQYSNQPQHF. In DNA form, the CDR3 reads TGTGCCAGCCAGGGACAGTATAGCAATCAGCCCCAGCATTTT.

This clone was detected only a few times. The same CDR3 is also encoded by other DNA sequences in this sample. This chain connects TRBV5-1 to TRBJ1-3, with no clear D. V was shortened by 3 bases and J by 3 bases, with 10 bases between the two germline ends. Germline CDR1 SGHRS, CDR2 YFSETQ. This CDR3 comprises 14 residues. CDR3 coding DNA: TGCGCCAGCAGCTCCCAAGGGAGTGGAAACACCATATATTTT. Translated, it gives CASSSQGSGNTIYF.

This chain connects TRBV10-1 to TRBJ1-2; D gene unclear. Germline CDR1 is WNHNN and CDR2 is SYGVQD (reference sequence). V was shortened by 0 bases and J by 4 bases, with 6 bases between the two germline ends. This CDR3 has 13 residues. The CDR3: CASSESDGYGYTF. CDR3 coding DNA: TGCGCCAGCAGTGAGTCGGACGGCTATGGCTACACCTTC.

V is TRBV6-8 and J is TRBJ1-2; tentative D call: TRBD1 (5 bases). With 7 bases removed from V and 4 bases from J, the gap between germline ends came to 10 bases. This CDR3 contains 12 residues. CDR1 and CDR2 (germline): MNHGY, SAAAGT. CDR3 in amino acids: CASMGQIYGYTF. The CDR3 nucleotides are TGTGCCAGCATGGGGCAGATCTATGGCTACACCTTC.

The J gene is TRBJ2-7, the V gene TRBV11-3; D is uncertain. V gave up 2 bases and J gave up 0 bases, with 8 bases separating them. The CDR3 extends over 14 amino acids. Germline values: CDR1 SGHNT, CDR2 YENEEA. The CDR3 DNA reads TGTGCCAGCAGCTTACCAGACTCCTCCTACGAGCAGTACTTC. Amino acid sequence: CASSLPDSSYEQYF.

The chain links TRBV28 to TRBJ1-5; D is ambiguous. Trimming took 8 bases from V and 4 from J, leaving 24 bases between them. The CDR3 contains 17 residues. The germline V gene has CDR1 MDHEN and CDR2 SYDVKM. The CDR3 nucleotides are TGTGCCAGCGCCCCACAGCAAGGAAACCCGAGGAATCAGCCCCAGCATTTT. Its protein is CASAPQQGNPRNQPQHF.

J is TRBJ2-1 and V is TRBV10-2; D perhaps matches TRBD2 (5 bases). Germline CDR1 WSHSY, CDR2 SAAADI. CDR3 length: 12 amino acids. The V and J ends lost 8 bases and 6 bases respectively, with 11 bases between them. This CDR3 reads CASGLLTNEQFF. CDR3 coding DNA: TGCGCCAGCGGACTCCTCACCAATGAGCAGTTCTTC.

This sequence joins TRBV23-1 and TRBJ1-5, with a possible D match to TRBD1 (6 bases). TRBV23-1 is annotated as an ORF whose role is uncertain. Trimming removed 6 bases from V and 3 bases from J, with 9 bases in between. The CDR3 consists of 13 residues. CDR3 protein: CASSLGANQPQHF. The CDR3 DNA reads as TGCGCCAGCAGCTTGGGGGCCAATCAGCCCCAGCATTTT.

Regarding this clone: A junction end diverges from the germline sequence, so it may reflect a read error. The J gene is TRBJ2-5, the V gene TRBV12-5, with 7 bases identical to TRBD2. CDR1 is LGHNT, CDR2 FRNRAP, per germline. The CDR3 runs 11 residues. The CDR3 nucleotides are TGTGCTAGTGGTTTGTGGGAGGGCTTGGACTTC. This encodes CASGLWEGLDF.

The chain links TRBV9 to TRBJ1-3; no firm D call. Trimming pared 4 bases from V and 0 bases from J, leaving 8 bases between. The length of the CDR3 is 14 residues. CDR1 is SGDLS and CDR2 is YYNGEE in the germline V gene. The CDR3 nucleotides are TGTGCCAGCAGCCCCGAGAGCTCTGGAAACACCATATATTTT. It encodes CASSPESSGNTIYF.

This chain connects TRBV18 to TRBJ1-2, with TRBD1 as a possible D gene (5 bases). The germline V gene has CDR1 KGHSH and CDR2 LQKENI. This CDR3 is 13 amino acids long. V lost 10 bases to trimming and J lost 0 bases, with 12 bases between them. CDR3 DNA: TGTGCCACGGGGACCGGATCTAACTATGGCTACACCTTC. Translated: CATGTGSNYGYTF.

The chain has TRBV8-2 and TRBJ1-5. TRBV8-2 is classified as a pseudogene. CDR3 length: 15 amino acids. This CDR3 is CASIWGKVGGQPQHF. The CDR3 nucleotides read TGTGCCAGCATATGGGGAAAGGTAGGAGGTCAGCCCCAGCATTTT.

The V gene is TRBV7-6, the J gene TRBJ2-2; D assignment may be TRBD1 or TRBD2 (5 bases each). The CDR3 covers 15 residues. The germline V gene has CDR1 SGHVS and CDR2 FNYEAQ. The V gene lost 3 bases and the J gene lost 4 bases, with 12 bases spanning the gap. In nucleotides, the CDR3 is TGTGCCAGCAGCTTCTATGGGGCGGGCACCGGGGAGCTGTTTTTT. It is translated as CASSFYGAGTGELFF.